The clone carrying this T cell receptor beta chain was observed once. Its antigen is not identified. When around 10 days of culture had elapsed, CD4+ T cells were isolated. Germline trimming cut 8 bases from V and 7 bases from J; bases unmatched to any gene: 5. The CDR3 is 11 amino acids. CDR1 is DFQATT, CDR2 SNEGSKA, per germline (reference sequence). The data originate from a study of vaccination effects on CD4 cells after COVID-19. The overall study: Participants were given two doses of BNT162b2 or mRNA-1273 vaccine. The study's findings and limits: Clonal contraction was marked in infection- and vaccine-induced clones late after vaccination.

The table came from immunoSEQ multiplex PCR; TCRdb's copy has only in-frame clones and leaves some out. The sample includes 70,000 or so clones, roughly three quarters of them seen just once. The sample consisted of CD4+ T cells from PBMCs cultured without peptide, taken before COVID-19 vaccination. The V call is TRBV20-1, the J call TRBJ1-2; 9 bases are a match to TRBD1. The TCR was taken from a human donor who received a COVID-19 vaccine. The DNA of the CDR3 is TGCAGTACCTGGGACAGGGCTGGCTACACCTTC. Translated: CSTWDRAGYTF.